This TCR beta chain was captured in a study of Ad26.COV2.S vaccination and SARS-CoV-2 variants. Study-level background: Recipients of Ad26.COV2.S got it intramuscularly, once or twice 56 days apart.

The CDR3 extends over 11 amino acids. Germline CDR1 is LGHDT and CDR2 is YNNKEL (reference sequence). The repertoire was sequenced with immunoSEQ multiplex PCR; TCRdb's copy has only in-frame clones and lacks some. The data hold some 250,000 clones, with roughly 88% observed a single time. Concerning this clone itself: What it binds is not known. Sequence at one end of the junction differs from germline and may be a read error.

Treatment reported: roughly 18 received Ad26.COV2.S at low or high dose, single or two shots; roughly five received placebo; per-sample allocation not given. On day 63 after the first injection, vaccine and placebo recipients gave samples. Regarding the study as a whole: Vaccinees reportedly had broad spike-specific CD8+ and CD4+ T cell responses. Breadth of non-spike TCRs did not differ between vaccinees and placebo recipients.

Sequenced here: peripheral blood, sampled in a trial of Ad26.COV2.S vaccine versus placebo. The source of this sequence is a person between 18 and 65 years old who received the Ad26.COV2.S COVID-19 vaccine or a placebo. V gene TRBV3-1 (or the pseudogene TRBV3-2) combines with J gene TRBJ2-3; 8 bases align to TRBD2. CDR3 DNA: TGTGCCAGCAGCCACGGGGGGGATGTCAATTTT. Residues: CASSHGGDVNF.